This T cell receptor beta chain was documented in a study of OX40 agonist ivuxolimab in advanced cancers. The germline V gene has CDR1 SGHKS and CDR2 YYEKEE (reference sequence). The CDR3 runs 13 residues. V gave up 7 bases and J gave up 10 bases; unmatched junction bases: 12. Produced via immunoSEQ multiplex PCR; TCRdb's table is partial and in-frame only. The sample has over 30,000 clones, roughly 80% seen once; the top ten hold 2.5% to 3%. The TCR comes from an adult with an advanced solid tumor such as melanoma, head and neck, liver or kidney cancer. This chain connects TRBV5-5 to TRBJ2-3, with 7 bases lining up with TRBD2. This specimen consisted of CD4+ or CD8+ T cells sorted from blood, obtained in a trial of the OX40 agonist ivuxolimab. The CDR3 reads CASQERGGLAQYF. DNA for the CDR3: TGTGCCAGCCAGGAGCGGGGCGGGCTTGCGCAGTATTTT.